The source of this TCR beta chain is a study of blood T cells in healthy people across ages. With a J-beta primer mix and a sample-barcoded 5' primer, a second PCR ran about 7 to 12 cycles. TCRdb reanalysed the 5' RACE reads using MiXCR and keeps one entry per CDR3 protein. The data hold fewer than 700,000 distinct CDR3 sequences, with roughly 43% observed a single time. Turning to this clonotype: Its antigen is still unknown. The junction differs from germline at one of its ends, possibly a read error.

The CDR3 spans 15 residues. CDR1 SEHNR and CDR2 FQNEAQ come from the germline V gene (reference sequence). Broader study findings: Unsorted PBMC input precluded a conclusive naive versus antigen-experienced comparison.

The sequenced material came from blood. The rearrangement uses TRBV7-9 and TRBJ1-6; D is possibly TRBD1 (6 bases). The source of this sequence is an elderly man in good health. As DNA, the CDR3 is TGTGCCAGCAGCTTAGGGACAGACTATAATTCACTCCTCCACTTT. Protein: CASSLGTDYNSLLHF.